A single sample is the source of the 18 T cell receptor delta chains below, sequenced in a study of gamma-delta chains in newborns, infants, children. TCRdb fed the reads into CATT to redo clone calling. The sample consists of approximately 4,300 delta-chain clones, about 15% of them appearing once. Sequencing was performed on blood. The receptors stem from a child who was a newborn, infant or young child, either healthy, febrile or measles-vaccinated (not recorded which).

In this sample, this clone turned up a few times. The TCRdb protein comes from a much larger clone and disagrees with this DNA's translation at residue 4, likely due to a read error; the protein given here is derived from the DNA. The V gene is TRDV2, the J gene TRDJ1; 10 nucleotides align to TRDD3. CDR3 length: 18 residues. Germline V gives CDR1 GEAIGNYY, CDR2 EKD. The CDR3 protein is CACGTGVRGIRGTDKLIF. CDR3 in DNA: TGTGCCTGTGGCACCGGGGTCCGGGGGATACGCGGCACCGATAAACTCATCTTT.

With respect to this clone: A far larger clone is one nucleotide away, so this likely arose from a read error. The CDR3 bases are TGTGCCTGTGACACGCTTCCTCAAGTTGGGGGATCGTACTCCTGGGACACCCGACAGATGTTTTTC. Its translation: CACDTLPQVGGSYSWDTRQMFF. No V gene was called here, but the J gene is TRDJ3; the D call TRDD3 from the table was never checked on the DNA. CDR3 size: 22 residues.

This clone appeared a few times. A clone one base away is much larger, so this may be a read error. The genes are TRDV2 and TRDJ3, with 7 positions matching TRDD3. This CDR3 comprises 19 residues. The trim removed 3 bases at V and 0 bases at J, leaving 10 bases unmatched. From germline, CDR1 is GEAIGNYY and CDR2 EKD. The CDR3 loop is CACDAMGDHSSWDTRQMFF. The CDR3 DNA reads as TGTGCCTGTGACGCAATGGGGGACCACAGCTCCTGGGACACCCGACAGATGTTTTTC.

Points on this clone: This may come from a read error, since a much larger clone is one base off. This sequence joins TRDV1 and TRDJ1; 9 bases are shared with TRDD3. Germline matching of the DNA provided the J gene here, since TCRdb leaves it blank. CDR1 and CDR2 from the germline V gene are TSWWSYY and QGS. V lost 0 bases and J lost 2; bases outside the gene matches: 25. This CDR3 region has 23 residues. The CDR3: CALGELTSYTYPLGDTRTDKLIF. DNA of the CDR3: TGTGCTCTTGGGGAACTGACATCCTACACCTATCCGCTAGGGGATACGCGGACCGATAAACTCATCTTT.

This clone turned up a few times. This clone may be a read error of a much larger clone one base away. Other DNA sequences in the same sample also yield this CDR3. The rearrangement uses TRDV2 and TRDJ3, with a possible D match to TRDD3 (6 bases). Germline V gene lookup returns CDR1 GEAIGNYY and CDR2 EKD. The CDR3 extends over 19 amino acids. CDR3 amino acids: CACDTADTGGSWDTRQMFF. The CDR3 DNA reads TGTGCCTGCGACACAGCGGATACAGGAGGCTCCTGGGACACCCGACAGATGTTTTTC.

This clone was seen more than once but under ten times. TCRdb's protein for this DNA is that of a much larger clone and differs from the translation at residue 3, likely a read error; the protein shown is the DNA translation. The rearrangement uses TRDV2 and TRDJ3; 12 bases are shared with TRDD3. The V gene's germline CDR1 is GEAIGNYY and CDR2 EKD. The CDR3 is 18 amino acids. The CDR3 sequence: CARDVLGDTAWDTRQMFF. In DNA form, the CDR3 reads TGTGCCCGTGACGTACTGGGGGATACTGCCTGGGACACCCGACAGATGTTTTTC.

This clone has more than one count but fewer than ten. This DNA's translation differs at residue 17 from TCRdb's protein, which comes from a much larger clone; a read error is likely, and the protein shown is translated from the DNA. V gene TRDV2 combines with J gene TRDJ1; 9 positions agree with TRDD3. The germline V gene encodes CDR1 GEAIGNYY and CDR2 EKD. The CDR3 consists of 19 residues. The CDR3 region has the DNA TGTGCCTGTGACACCCTTCCTAGTACTGGGGGAGCCTACACCGATAAACCCATCTTT. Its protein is CACDTLPSTGGAYTDKPIF.

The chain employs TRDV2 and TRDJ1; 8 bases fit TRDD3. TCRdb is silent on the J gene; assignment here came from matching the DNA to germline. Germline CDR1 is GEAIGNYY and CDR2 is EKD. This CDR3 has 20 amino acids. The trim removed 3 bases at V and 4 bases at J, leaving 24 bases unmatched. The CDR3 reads CACDRLETTPLTGGGDKLIF. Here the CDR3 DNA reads TGTGCCTGTGACCGGCTAGAGACCACGCCGCTTACTGGGGGTGGCGATAAACTCATCTTT.

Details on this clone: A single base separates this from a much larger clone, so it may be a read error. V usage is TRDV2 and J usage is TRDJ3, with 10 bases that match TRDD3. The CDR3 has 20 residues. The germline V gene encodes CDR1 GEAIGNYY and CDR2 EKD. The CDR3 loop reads CACDTVLGDSLSRDTRQMFF. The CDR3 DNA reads TGTGCCTGTGACACCGTACTGGGGGATTCGCTCTCCCGGGACACCCGACAGATGTTTTTC.

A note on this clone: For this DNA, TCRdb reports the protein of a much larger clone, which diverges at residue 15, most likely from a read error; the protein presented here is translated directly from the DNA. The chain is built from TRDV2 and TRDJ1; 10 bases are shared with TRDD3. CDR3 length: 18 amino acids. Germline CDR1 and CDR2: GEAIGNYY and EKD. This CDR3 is CACDTVTTGGFRTDRLIF. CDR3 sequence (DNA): TGTGCCTGTGACACCGTCACGACTGGGGGATTCCGCACCGATAGACTCATCTTT.

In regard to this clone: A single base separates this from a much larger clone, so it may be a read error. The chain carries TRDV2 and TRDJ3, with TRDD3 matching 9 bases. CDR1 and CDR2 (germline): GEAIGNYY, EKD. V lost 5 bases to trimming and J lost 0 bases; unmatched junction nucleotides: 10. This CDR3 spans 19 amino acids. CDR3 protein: CACGSLLGERSWDTRQMFF. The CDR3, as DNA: TGTGCCTGTGGCTCCCTACTGGGGGAACGCTCCTGGGACACCCGACAGATGTTTTTC.

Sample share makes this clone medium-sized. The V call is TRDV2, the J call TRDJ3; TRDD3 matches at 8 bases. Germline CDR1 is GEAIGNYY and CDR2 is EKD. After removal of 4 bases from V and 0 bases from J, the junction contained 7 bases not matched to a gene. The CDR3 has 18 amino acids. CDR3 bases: TGTGCCTGTGATACTGGGGGGCACAGCTCCTGGGACACCCGACAGATGTTTTTC. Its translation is CACDTGGHSSWDTRQMFF.

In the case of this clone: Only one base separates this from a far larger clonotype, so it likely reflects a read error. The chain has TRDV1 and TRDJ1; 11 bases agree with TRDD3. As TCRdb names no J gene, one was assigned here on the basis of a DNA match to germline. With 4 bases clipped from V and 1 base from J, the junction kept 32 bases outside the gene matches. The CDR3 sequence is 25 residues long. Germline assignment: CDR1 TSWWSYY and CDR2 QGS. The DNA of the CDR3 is TGTGCTCTTGGGGCCCCGGCGGCCGCTTTCCCCGAAAGAGCTGGGGGATACACGATCACCGATAAACTCATCTTT. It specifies CALGAPAAAFPERAGGYTITDKLIF.

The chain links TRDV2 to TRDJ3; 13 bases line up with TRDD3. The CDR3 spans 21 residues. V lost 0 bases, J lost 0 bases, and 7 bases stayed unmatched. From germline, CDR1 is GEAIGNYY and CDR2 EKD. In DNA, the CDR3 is TGTGCCTGTGACACCGTACTGGGGGATACGTCGAGCTCCTGGGACACCCGACAGATGTTTTTC. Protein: CACDTVLGDTSSSWDTRQMFF.

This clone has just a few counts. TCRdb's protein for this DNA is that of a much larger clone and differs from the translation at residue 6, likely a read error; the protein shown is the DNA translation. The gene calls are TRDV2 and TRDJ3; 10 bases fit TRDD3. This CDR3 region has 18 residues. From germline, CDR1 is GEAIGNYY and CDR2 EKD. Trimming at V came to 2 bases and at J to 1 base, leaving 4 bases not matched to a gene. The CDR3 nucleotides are TGTGCCTGTGACATACCGGGGGATACGTCCTGGGACACCCGACAGATGTTTTTC. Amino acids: CACDIPGDTSWDTRQMFF.

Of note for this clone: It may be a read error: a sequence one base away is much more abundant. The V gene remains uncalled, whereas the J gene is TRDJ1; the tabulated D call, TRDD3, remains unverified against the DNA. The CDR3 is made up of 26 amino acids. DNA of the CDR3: TGTGCTCTTGGGGAAAGCCAGAAGCCTACCCCTTACTTGGGGTCCTTCTTGCCCGACCTTACCGATATACTCATCTTT. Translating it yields CALGESQKPTPYLGSFLPDLTDILIF.

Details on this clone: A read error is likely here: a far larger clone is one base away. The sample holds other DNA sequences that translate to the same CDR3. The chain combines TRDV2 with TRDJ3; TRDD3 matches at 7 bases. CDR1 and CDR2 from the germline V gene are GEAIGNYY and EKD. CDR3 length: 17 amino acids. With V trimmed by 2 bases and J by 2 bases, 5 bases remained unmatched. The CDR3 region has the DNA TGTGCCTGTGACATACTAGGGGATACCTGGGACACCCGACAGATGTTTTTC. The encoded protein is CACDILGDTWDTRQMFF.

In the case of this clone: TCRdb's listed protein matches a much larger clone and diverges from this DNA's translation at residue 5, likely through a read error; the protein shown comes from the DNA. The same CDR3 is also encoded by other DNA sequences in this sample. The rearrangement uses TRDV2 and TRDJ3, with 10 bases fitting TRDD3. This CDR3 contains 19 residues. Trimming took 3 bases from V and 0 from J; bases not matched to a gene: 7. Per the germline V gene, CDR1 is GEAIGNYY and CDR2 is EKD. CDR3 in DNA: TGTGCCTGTGACGCCGTACTGGGGGATTCCTCCTGGGACACCCGACAGATGTTTTTC. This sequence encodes CACDAVLGDSSWDTRQMFF.